Listed here are 14 T cell receptor beta chains from one sample, sequenced in a study of regulatory T cells in long-lasting Graves disease. Construction of TCR beta libraries relied on iRepertoire HTBI primers and on Arm-PCR targeting CDR3 regions. Each CDR3 protein gets one entry after TCRdb re-called the multiplex PCR reads with MiXCR. The data show about 440,000 distinct CDR3 sequences, under 15% seen once. Time point reported: newly diagnosed GD, antithyroid drugs for less than 3 months. There was RNA extracted from PBMCs, and the TCR library was made from it. The same data also contributed to another study, on T cells in Graves' hyperthyroidism and ophthalmopathy.

The sequencing used peripheral blood mononuclear cells (PBMCs), collected at new diagnosis, from a patient treated with antithyroid drugs. These receptors were obtained from a woman aged 25 to 39 with Graves disease.

This clonotype was observed many times. Here the CDR3 DNA reads TGTGCCAGCAGAAAGGACAGGGGGTTCACAGATACGCAGTATTTT. Its protein is CASRKDRGFTDTQYF. The chain carries TRBV2 and TRBJ2-3; 10 bases align to TRBD1. The CDR3 runs to 15 residues. Unmatched junction bases numbered 5, after V lost 6 bases and J lost 2 bases. CDR1 and CDR2 from the germline V gene are SNHLY and FYNNEI.

This chain connects TRBV12-3 or TRBV12-4 to TRBJ2-3; the D is unclear. V lost 6 bases and J lost 5, with 21 bases in between. The CDR3 is made up of 16 amino acids. The CDR3 DNA reads TGTGCCAGCAGGCATTTAAAGAGAATGTTATTAGATACGCAGTATTTT. Translation gives CASRHLKRMLLDTQYF.

This clonotype was counted many times. The chain carries TRBV28 and TRBJ1-5; D unresolved. The germline V and J ends were trimmed by 7 bases and 7 bases, with 8 bases remaining between them. The CDR3 runs to 11 residues. In germline, CDR1 is MDHEN, CDR2 SYDVKM. The DNA of the CDR3 is TGTGCCAGCAAAGGAAGCCAGCCCCAGCATTTT. Residues: CASKGSQPQHF. Supplemented by reference TRBV28 and TRBJ1-5, the full variable domain reads DVKVTQSSRYLVKRTGEKVFLECVQDMDHENMFWYRQDPGLGLRLIYFSYDVKMKEKGDIPEGYSVSREKKERFSLILESASTNQTSMYLCASKGSQPQHFGDGTRLSIL.

This clonotype was observed many times. This chain connects TRBV7-3 to TRBJ2-2, with D perhaps TRBD1 (5 bases). CDR3 length equals 13 residues. The V and J ends lost 0 bases and 6 bases respectively, with 5 bases between them. Per the germline V gene, CDR1 is SGHTA and CDR2 is FQGTGA. The CDR3 here is CASSLTGAGELFF. CDR3 nucleotide sequence: TGTGCCAGCAGCTTAACAGGGGCCGGGGAGCTGTTTTTT.

The sample holds many counts of this clonotype. J is TRBJ2-1 and V is TRBV20-1; TRBD2 might be the D (7 bases). Germline assignment: CDR1 DFQATT and CDR2 SNEGSKA (reference sequence). V shed 5 bases and J shed 9 bases, with 14 bases lying between them. The CDR3 is 12 residues long. The chain's CDR3 is CSAWGAGVEQFF. CDR3 nucleotides: TGCAGTGCTTGGGGGGCGGGAGTTGAGCAGTTCTTC.

This chain uses TRBV5-1 with TRBJ2-5; 9 nucleotides agree with TRBD1. Unmatched junction bases numbered 1, after V lost 0 bases and J lost 4 bases. This CDR3 is built from 14 residues. Per the germline V gene, CDR1 is SGHRS and CDR2 is YFSETQ. The CDR3 loop reads CASSLGGQGETQYF. In DNA, the CDR3 is TGCGCCAGCAGCTTGGGGGGACAGGGAGAGACCCAGTACTTC. Full variable domain (remainder filled in from reference TRBV5-1 and TRBJ2-5): KAGVTQTPRYLIKTRGQQVTLSCSPISGHRSVSWYQQTPGQGLQFLFEYFSETQRNKGNFPGRFSGRQFSNSRSEMNVSTLELGDSALYLCASSLGGQGETQYFGPGTRLLVL.

As for this clonotype: A much larger clone differs by one base, so this may be a read error. For the CDR3, the DNA is TGTGCCAGCAGTTACGTGGGAGGCAGCTCCTACGAGCAGTTCTTC. Protein product: CASSYVGGSSYEQFF. This chain links TRBV6-5 with TRBJ2-1, with D possibly TRBD2 on 6 matching bases. CDR3 length: 15 residues. The V end was cut by 2 bases, the J end by 10 bases, with 18 bases between. CDR1 is MNHEY, CDR2 SVGAGI, per germline.

In its sample, this clonotype was seen many times. The chain joins TRBV20-1 to TRBJ2-5; D ambiguous. Between the trimmed V and J ends, which lost 6 bases and 1 base, there was a span of 3 bases. The CDR3 spans 10 residues. The germline gives CDR1 DFQATT, CDR2 SNEGSKA (reference sequence). The CDR3 loop is CSALQETQYF. DNA for the CDR3: TGCAGTGCCCTCCAAGAGACCCAGTACTTC.

This clonotype has ten or more counts. The J gene is TRBJ2-1, the V gene TRBV7-9; tentatively, D is TRBD2 (6 bases). The CDR3 is 14 residues long. The germline gives CDR1 SEHNR, CDR2 FQNEAQ (reference sequence). V was trimmed by 2 bases and J by 7 bases, leaving 12 bases between them. The CDR3 region has the DNA TGTGCCAGCAGCTTAATACGGGAGAGTAATGAGCAGTTCTTC. It specifies CASSLIRESNEQFF.

This clonotype appeared many times. This sequence joins TRBV6-1 and TRBJ1-5; D might be TRBD1 (6 bases). Trimming took 6 bases from V and 0 from J, leaving 12 bases between them. CDR3 length: 15 residues. Germline CDR1 MNHNS, CDR2 SASEGT. This CDR3 is CASSFTGYSNQPQHF. The CDR3 DNA follows: TGTGCCAGCAGCTTCACAGGGTATAGCAATCAGCCCCAGCATTTT.

In this sample, this clonotype turned up many times. This chain connects TRBV20-1 to TRBJ2-3, with 12 bases fitting TRBD2. Germline CDR1 is DFQATT and CDR2 is SNEGSKA (reference sequence). This CDR3 is 15 amino acids long. V was pared by 6 bases and J by 1 base, with 5 bases of the junction left unmatched. CDR3 nucleotide sequence: TGCAGTGCGCGACTAGCGGGAGCGGGCACAGATACGCAGTATTTT. It is translated as CSARLAGAGTDTQYF.

This clonotype was seen a handful of times. The CDR3 bases are TGCAGTGCCCGCCCGCGGGAGGCTTACAATGAGCAGTTCTTC. Protein: CSARPREAYNEQFF. The rearrangement joins TRBV20-1 to TRBJ2-1; 8 bases line up with TRBD2. The germline CDR1 and CDR2 sequences are DFQATT and SNEGSKA (reference sequence). This CDR3 is 14 amino acids long. Trimming cost V 6 bases and J 4 bases; bases outside gene matches: 8.

There are many counts of this clonotype. The chain is built from TRBV7-3 and TRBJ2-1; D gene ambiguous. The germline V gene encodes CDR1 SGHTA and CDR2 FQGTGA. CDR3 length equals 16 residues. The V and J ends lost 4 bases and 0 bases respectively, with 13 bases between them. Here the CDR3 reads CASSSAPLSSYNEQFF. CDR3 sequence (DNA): TGTGCCAGCAGCTCGGCGCCTCTATCCTCCTACAATGAGCAGTTCTTC.

This clonotype was counted ten times or more. This chain connects TRBV27 to TRBJ1-2, with unresolved D. From germline, CDR1 is MNHEY and CDR2 SMNVEV (reference sequence). Trimming cost V 6 bases and J 6 bases, with 14 bases left between them. The CDR3 covers 13 residues. This CDR3 reads CASRGSRVDGYTF. In nucleotides, the CDR3 is TGTGCCAGCAGAGGAAGTAGGGTCGATGGCTACACCTTC.